These 31 T cell receptor beta chains originate from one sample sequenced in a study of blood T cells in healthy people across ages. Primed by a sample-barcoded 5' primer and a J-beta primer mix, a second PCR proceeded for roughly 7 to 12 cycles. Each CDR3 protein is one row after TCRdb ran MiXCR on the 5' RACE reads. Of roughly 1.5 million distinct CDR3 sequences in the sample, roughly two fifths were seen once. Sequences were obtained from blood. The source of these receptors is a woman younger than 30 in good health.

This clonotype was seen many times. The V call is TRBV3-1, the J call TRBJ2-1; no firm D call. This CDR3 region has 11 residues. Trimming left V 2 bases short and J 6 bases short, with 2 bases between. From germline, CDR1 is LGHDT and CDR2 YNNKEL (reference sequence). The CDR3 region is CASSQRNEQFF. Here the CDR3 DNA reads TGTGCCAGCAGCCAACGCAATGAGCAGTTCTTC.

V usage is TRBV20-1 and J usage is TRBJ2-2, with D uncertain. CDR3 size: 15 residues. Deletions cut 1 base from V and 2 bases from J, with 11 bases between. Germline values: CDR1 DFQATT, CDR2 SNEGSKA (reference sequence). CDR3 residues: CSARVLWSNTGELFF. DNA of the CDR3: TGCAGTGCTAGAGTCTTATGGAGTAACACCGGGGAGCTGTTTTTT.

On this clonotype itself: A read error may explain this, as a much larger clone is one base away. The rearrangement joins TRBV12-3 or TRBV12-4 to TRBJ2-3, with a tentative D call TRBD2 (6 bases). This CDR3 spans 14 amino acids. CDR3 amino acids: CASSPRGSTDMQYF. CDR3 coding DNA: TGTGCCAGCAGCCCTCGGGGGTCCACAGATATGCAGTATTTT.

The chain joins TRBV6-2 or TRBV6-3 to TRBJ2-1; a possible D gene is TRBD2 (6 bases). The V gene's germline CDR1 is MNHEY and CDR2 SVGEGT. The CDR3 runs to 14 residues. V was shortened by 4 bases and J by 13 bases, with 20 bases between the two germline ends. DNA of the CDR3: TGTGCCAGCAGTTCCCCTAGCGAGAAAGAGACCCAGTTCTTC. Its translation is CASSSPSEKETQFF.

This clonotype has more than one count but fewer than ten. The rearrangement uses TRBV28 and TRBJ2-7, with D possibly being TRBD1 or TRBD2 (5 bases each). The J call could be wrong; TRBJ2-5 is a better fit for the DNA end. The germline gives CDR1 MDHEN, CDR2 SYDVKM. CDR3 size: 14 residues. The CDR3 protein is CASSSPGRTTTQYF. The CDR3 nucleotides read TGTGCCAGCAGTTCACCGGGACGGACCACGACCCAGTACTTC.

This clonotype occurred a few times. The V gene is TRBV20-1, the J gene TRBJ1-5; 7 bases align to TRBD1. The CDR3 is 14 residues long. CDR1 and CDR2 from the germline V gene are DFQATT and SNEGSKA (reference sequence). V was pared by 2 bases and J by 2 bases, with 3 bases of the junction left unmatched. In nucleotides, the CDR3 is TGCAGTGCTAGATCGGGGACAGGCAATCAGCCCCAGCATTTT. Amino acids: CSARSGTGNQPQHF.

The chain recombines TRBV7-9 with TRBJ1-2, with D unresolved. This CDR3 is 13 amino acids long. Germline V gene sequence: CDR1 SEHNR, CDR2 FQNEAQ (reference sequence). Trimming shortened V by 2 bases and J by 8 bases, and 12 bases separated the two germline ends. CDR3 DNA sequence: TGTGCCAGCAGCTTAACGCCCGAGTCCGGCTACACCTTC. Protein product: CASSLTPESGYTF.

This clonotype was counted once. The genes are TRBV9 and TRBJ1-2, with D uncertain. This CDR3 has 13 residues. Germline values: CDR1 SGDLS, CDR2 YYNGEE. Trimming removed 0 bases at V and 11 bases at J, with 14 bases between. CDR3 protein: CASSVVPRSGYTF. DNA of the CDR3: TGTGCCAGCAGCGTAGTACCGAGGTCCGGGTACACCTTC.

V usage is TRBV6-5 and J usage is TRBJ1-2; no reliable D call. The CDR3 runs to 13 residues. Trimming removed 2 bases at V and 6 bases at J, with 10 bases between. Germline CDR1 reads MNHEY; CDR2 reads SVGAGI. The CDR3 here is CASSYVAADGYTF. The CDR3 DNA is TGTGCCAGCAGTTACGTGGCAGCCGATGGCTACACCTTC.

The V and J genes are TRBV27 and TRBJ2-7; D is ambiguous. The CDR3 length is 13 residues. Germline V gene data show CDR1 as MNHEY and CDR2 as SMNVEV (reference sequence). V was clipped by 2 bases and J by 6 bases, with 11 bases between them. The CDR3 region has the DNA TGTGCCAGCAGTTTAGGGTCCGGGTCCGAGCAGTACTTC. It codes for CASSLGSGSEQYF.

The chain uses TRBV12-3 or TRBV12-4 and TRBJ2-1; D possibly matches TRBD1 or TRBD2 (6 bases each). V lost 2 bases and J lost 3, with 11 bases in between. This CDR3 has 15 amino acids. CDR3 sequence (DNA): TGTGCCAGCAGTTTAAGGGGGGCTTACTACAATGAGCAGTTCTTC. Protein: CASSLRGAYYNEQFF.

This clonotype was seen ten or more times. The rearrangement links TRBV4-2 to TRBJ2-1; D is ambiguous. Between the trimmed V and J ends, which lost 1 base and 0 bases, there was a span of 10 bases. The length of the CDR3 is 16 residues. The germline V gene encodes CDR1 LGHNA and CDR2 YNFKEQ. CDR3 amino acids: CASSQGPGSSYNEQFF. Written as DNA, the CDR3 is TGTGCCAGCAGCCAAGGACCGGGCAGCTCCTACAATGAGCAGTTCTTC.

This chain connects TRBV19 to TRBJ1-2; unclear D gene. The CDR3 consists of 10 residues. Germline CDR1 reads LNHDA; CDR2 reads SQIVND (reference sequence). Trimming removed 7 bases from V and 7 bases from J, with 7 bases in between. CDR3 amino acids: CASNFGGYTF. CDR3 DNA sequence: TGTGCCAGTAATTTCGGTGGCTACACCTTC.

This clonotype has only a few counts. V is TRBV27 and J is TRBJ1-6; D possibly corresponds to TRBD1 (5 bases). The germline V and J ends were trimmed by 3 bases and 10 bases, with 10 bases remaining between them. Germline CDR1 reads MNHEY; CDR2 reads SMNVEV (reference sequence). There are 13 residues in the CDR3. CDR3 residues: CASSLRGKSPLHF. The CDR3 DNA follows: TGTGCCAGCAGTTTGCGGGGCAAGTCACCCCTCCACTTT.

This chain uses TRBV29-1 with TRBJ1-1, with D tentatively TRBD1 (5 bases). The germline V gene has CDR1 SQVTM and CDR2 ANQGSEA. This CDR3 is built from 12 residues. V was pared by 0 bases and J by 7 bases, with 9 bases between. The DNA for the CDR3 is TGCAGCGTTGAAGATCGAGGGGATGAAGCTTTCTTT. Amino acid sequence: CSVEDRGDEAFF.

V usage is TRBV5-1 and J usage is TRBJ2-5, with D unresolved. There are 15 residues in the CDR3. The V gene lost 0 bases and the J gene lost 4 bases, with 13 bases spanning the gap. CDR1 and CDR2 from the germline V gene are SGHRS and YFSETQ. This chain's CDR3 is CASSLGAGKGETQYF. The CDR3 nucleotides are TGCGCCAGCAGCTTGGGGGCAGGTAAAGGAGAGACCCAGTACTTC.

This chain uses TRBV7-9 with TRBJ1-2; maybe TRBD1 (6 bases). The V gene lost 5 bases and the J gene lost 0 bases, with 13 bases spanning the gap. This CDR3 is built from 15 residues. Germline CDR1 SEHNR, CDR2 FQNEAQ (reference sequence). The CDR3 nucleotides read TGTGCCAGCAGCACCGACAGGCGGGCTAACTATGGCTACACCTTC. It translates to CASSTDRRANYGYTF.

This clonotype has only a few counts. The rearrangement links TRBV4-1 to TRBJ1-2, with 9 bases lining up with TRBD1. CDR1 is MGHRA and CDR2 is YSYEKL in the germline V gene. V lost 5 bases and J lost 4; bases outside the gene matches: 8. The CDR3 has 15 amino acids. Here the CDR3 DNA reads TGCGCCAGCAGCTCCCGGGACAGGGTGTCCTATGGCTACACCTTC. This codes for CASSSRDRVSYGYTF.

The chain carries TRBV19 and TRBJ1-1; D perhaps matches TRBD1 (6 bases). Germline CDR1 is LNHDA and CDR2 is SQIVND (reference sequence). Trimming took 7 bases from V and 3 from J, leaving 12 bases between them. The CDR3 runs 13 residues. CDR3 sequence: CASTAGAYTEAFF. The CDR3 coding sequence is TGTGCCAGTACCGCAGGGGCGTACACTGAAGCTTTCTTT.

The V call is TRBV20-1, the J call TRBJ2-5, with D possibly called TRBD1 or TRBD2 (5 bases each). Germline loops: CDR1 DFQATT, CDR2 SNEGSKA (reference sequence). Trimming took off 0 bases at V and 11 bases at J, with 25 bases between the two ends. The CDR3 consists of 16 residues. In DNA, the CDR3 is TGCAGTGCTAGAGATAGGTCGGCTAGCCCGATGGGGGAGCAGTACTTC. Protein product: CSARDRSASPMGEQYF.

The chain combines TRBV9 with TRBJ2-1, with D possibly TRBD2 on 6 matching bases. The CDR3 spans 16 residues. Trimming left V 4 bases short and J 6 bases short, with 20 bases between. Germline CDR1 SGDLS, CDR2 YYNGEE. CDR3 in amino acids: CASSYGPGQEGNEQFF. The CDR3 DNA is TGTGCCAGCAGCTATGGACCGGGCCAGGAGGGCAATGAGCAGTTCTTC.

The rearrangement uses TRBV4-1 and TRBJ1-1; D is unclear. V was trimmed by 3 bases and J by 3 bases, leaving 8 bases between them. This CDR3 spans 13 amino acids. Germline V gene sequence: CDR1 MGHRA, CDR2 YSYEKL. The chain's CDR3 is CASSQIRDTEAFF. CDR3 DNA: TGCGCCAGCAGCCAGATTCGGGACACTGAAGCTTTCTTT.

This chain links TRBV2 with TRBJ2-3, with a weak D call TRBD1 (5 bases). The CDR3 is 14 residues long. Germline-derived CDR1 and CDR2 are SNHLY and FYNNEI. Trimming cost V 2 bases and J 0 bases, with 6 bases left between them. DNA for the CDR3: TGTGCCAGCAGTGAACCAGGGAGCACAGATACGCAGTATTTT. The encoded protein is CASSEPGSTDTQYF.

This clonotype was counted a few times. V is TRBV6-1 and J is TRBJ1-4; unclear D gene. V was shortened by 4 bases and J by 2 bases, with 11 bases between the two germline ends. CDR3 length: 15 amino acids. CDR1 is MNHNS and CDR2 is SASEGT in the germline V gene. This CDR3 is CASSGRAATNEKLFF. CDR3 sequence (DNA): TGTGCCAGCAGTGGACGGGCAGCGACTAATGAAAAACTGTTTTTT.

This clonotype showed up just a few times. The chain has TRBV20-1 and TRBJ2-7; 16 bases match TRBD2. CDR1 and CDR2 (germline): DFQATT, SNEGSKA (reference sequence). With V trimmed by 0 bases and J by 2 bases, 4 bases remained unmatched. CDR3 size: 17 residues. CDR3 amino acids: CSARDTGLAGGPYEQYF. CDR3 bases: TGCAGTGCTAGAGATACGGGACTAGCGGGAGGGCCCTACGAGCAGTACTTC.

The chain carries TRBV20-1 and TRBJ2-1; D possibly corresponds to TRBD2 (6 bases). The J call may be incorrect, as the DNA end agrees better with TRBJ2-7. CDR1 and CDR2 from the germline V gene are DFQATT and SNEGSKA (reference sequence). This CDR3 has 14 amino acids. CDR3 in DNA: TGCAGTGCTAGGTTGGGACTCCGACCCAATGAGCAGTACTTC. It translates to CSARLGLRPNEQYF.

This clonotype was counted at least ten times. This chain uses TRBV7-2 with TRBJ1-2; no reliable D call. V was clipped by 5 bases and J by 8 bases, with 18 bases between them. This CDR3 comprises 14 residues. The V gene's germline CDR1 is SGHTA and CDR2 FQGNSA. In DNA form, the CDR3 reads TGTGCCAGCAGCCCACAAGGCAGTTCATGGGGCTACACCTTC. Its translation is CASSPQGSSWGYTF.

This chain joins TRBV19 and TRBJ2-6, with D uncertain. The CDR3 covers 18 residues. V lost 5 bases to trimming and J lost 3 bases, with 20 bases between them. Germline V gene data show CDR1 as LNHDA and CDR2 as SQIVND (reference sequence). The chain's CDR3 is CASSDGRPLLGGANVLTF. CDR3 DNA: TGTGCCAGTAGTGACGGGCGCCCCCTGCTCGGTGGGGCCAACGTCCTGACTTTC.

J is TRBJ1-6 and V is TRBV21-1; the table's TRBD1 call for D was not verified on the DNA. TRBV21-1 is an annotated pseudogene. CDR3 size: 20 residues. CDR3 in DNA: TGTGCCAGCAGCAAAGTGGGGGGACAGCAAGCAAGCTCCTATAATTCACCCCTCCACTTT. This codes for CASSKVGGQQASSYNSPLHF.

This clonotype came up a few times. This sequence joins TRBV7-2 and TRBJ2-3; TRBD2 agrees at 12 bases. Germline CDR1 SGHTA, CDR2 FQGNSA. V was clipped by 4 bases and J by 4 bases; unmatched bases: 9. The CDR3 runs to 17 residues. The CDR3 DNA follows: TGTGCCAGCAGCTCGCTTACTAGCGGGAGGTTCCCAGATACGCAGTATTTT. Protein product: CASSSLTSGRFPDTQYF.

The chain joins TRBV7-3 to TRBJ2-3; weak D call: TRBD2 (6 bases). The CDR3 covers 14 residues. V dropped 7 bases and J dropped 4 bases, with 15 bases sitting between them. CDR1 is SGHTA and CDR2 is FQGTGA in the germline V gene. CDR3 nucleotides: TGTGCCAGCAAGCCCGGGAGAGGCGCAGATACGCAGTATTTT. The encoded protein is CASKPGRGADTQYF. The full variable domain, in which reference TRBV7-3 and TRBJ2-3 provide the parts outside the CDR3, is GAGVSQTPSNKVTEKGKYVELRCDPISGHTALYWYRQSLGQGPEFLIYFQGTGAADDSGLPNDRFFAVRPEGSVSTLKIQRTERGDSAVYLCASKPGRGADTQYFGPGTRLTVL.